This T cell receptor (beta chain) was identified during a study of blood T cell repertoires in COVID-19. Study-wide context: Sample material is recorded as cDNA or gDNA derived from T cells, B-cell-depleted T cells, or PBMCs.

Germline-derived CDR1 and CDR2 are KGHSH and LQKENI. The CDR3 runs to 14 residues. The trim removed 3 bases at V and 2 bases at J, leaving 2 bases unmatched. As handled by the study authors: Nucleated cell number was recorded as an estimate derived from reference gene primer amplification. Libraries were prepared by immunoSEQ multiplex PCR; TCRdb keeps only in-frame clonotypes and omits some of them. V, J and clone size derive from that table, while D and trimming were established from the DNA sequence. The sample records approximately 210,000 clones, 70% to 90% being singletons. This clone has more than one count but fewer than ten.

The receptor was isolated from a human donor in a cohort sampled during active COVID-19. The chain couples TRBV18 to TRBJ1-1, with 8 bases matching TRBD1. The specimen sequenced was peripheral blood. The DNA for the CDR3 is TGTGCCAGCTCACCGGACAGGGATAACACTGAAGCTTTCTTT. It specifies CASSPDRDNTEAFF.